This is a list of T cell receptor beta chains from one sample in a study of blood T cell repertoires in COVID-19. Profiling relied on immunoSEQ multiplex PCR, and the TCRdb table lists in-frame clones only, not all of them. The sample has more than 250,000 clones, about 90% seen once. Material for sequencing was PBMCs or T cells enriched from blood (not recorded which). The receptors come from a woman under 30 with acute COVID-19. CDR3s include the opening cysteine and the closing phenylalanine or tryptophan. A D gene is named only where the DNA matches it firmly. Clone size is shown for a subset of rows, as once, few, many or a class of expanded clone.

J gene | clone size | D gene | V gene | CDR3 protein | CDR3 DNA
TRBJ1-5 | . | TRBD1 | TRBV10-2 | CASSDRTGIYSNQPQHF | TGCGCCAGCAGTGACCGGACAGGGATTTATAGCAATCAGCCCCAGCATTTT
TRBJ2-1 | . | TRBD2 | TRBV4-3 | CASSQLPGLAQNEQFF | TGCGCCAGCAGCCAATTACCGGGACTAGCCCAAAATGAGCAGTTCTTC
TRBJ2-3 | . | TRBD1 | TRBV14 | CASSLVRGTGLTDTQYF | TGTGCCAGCAGCCTAGTCCGCGGGACAGGGTTAACAGATACGCAGTATTTT
TRBJ1-6 | . | TRBD1 | TRBV19 | CATATTGGNSPLHF | TGTGCCACCGCAACCACAGGGGGGAATTCACCCCTCCACTTT
TRBJ1-5 | . | . | TRBV19 | CASSWTARSNQPQHF | TGTGCCAGTAGTTGGACAGCCCGGAGTAATCAGCCCCAGCATTTT
TRBJ1-6 | . | TRBD1 | TRBV27 | CASSFRTGAYYSPLHF | TGTGCCAGCAGTTTCAGGACAGGGGCTTACTATTCACCCCTCCACTTT
TRBJ2-2 | . | . | TRBV5-6 | CASSLEGLNTGELFF | TGTGCCAGCAGCTTGGAAGGACTTAACACCGGGGAGCTGTTTTTT
TRBJ1-1 | . | . | TRBV28 | CASSFINTEAFF | TGTGCCAGCAGTTTTATAAACACTGAAGCTTTCTTT
TRBJ1-1 | . | . | TRBV9 | CASSPGGLNTEAFF | TGTGCCAGCAGCCCGGGGGGGCTGAACACTGAAGCTTTCTTT
TRBJ2-7 | . | TRBD2 | TRBV11-2 | CASSLGRGSGYEQYF | TGTGCCAGCAGCTTAGGTCGCGGGAGTGGCTACGAGCAGTACTTC
TRBJ1-5 | once | TRBD1 | TRBV30 | CAWSPGTADNQPQHF | TGTGCCTGGAGCCCAGGGACAGCGGACAATCAGCCCCAGCATTTT
TRBJ2-1 | . | . | TRBV18 | CASSPRDEQFF | TGTGCCAGCTCACCACGAGATGAGCAGTTCTTC
TRBJ2-3 | few | . | TRBV24-1 | CATSDPRTGRDPTDTQYF | TGTGCCACCAGTGACCCTAGGACAGGGAGGGACCCCACAGATACGCAGTATTTT
TRBJ2-3 | . | TRBD2 | TRBV19 | CASSRALAGASTDTQYF | TGTGCCAGTAGTAGAGCACTAGCGGGAGCTAGCACAGATACGCAGTATTTT
TRBJ2-3 | . | TRBD2 | TRBV11-2 | CASSFLQAGGTDTQYF | TGTGCCAGCAGCTTTCTTCAGGCGGGAGGCACAGATACGCAGTATTTT
TRBJ2-5 | . | . | TRBV7-9 | CASSPPVRSRETQYF | TGTGCCAGCAGCCCTCCGGTGCGTAGTCGTGAGACCCAGTACTTC
TRBJ2-3 | . | TRBD2 | TRBV19 | CASSRILAGGADTQYF | TGTGCCAGTAGTAGAATACTAGCGGGGGGCGCAGATACGCAGTATTTT
TRBJ2-2 | . | . | TRBV10-1 | CASKESGNTGELFF | TGCGCCAGTAAAGAATCCGGGAACACCGGGGAGCTGTTTTTT
TRBJ1-2 | . | TRBD1 | TRBV12-3/TRBV12-4 | CASTRQGGGYTF | TGTGCCAGCACCCGACAGGGGGGTGGCTACACCTTC
TRBJ2-7 | . | TRBD2 | TRBV6-6 | CASSYPPGGSSEQYF | TGTGCCAGCAGTTACCCACCCGGGGGGTCGTCCGAGCAGTACTTC
TRBJ2-1 | . | . | TRBV10-1 | CASSEAEYNEQFF | TGCGCCAGCAGTGAGGCGGAGTACAATGAGCAGTTCTTC
TRBJ2-2 | . | TRBD1 | TRBV28 | CASSSPGTVNTGELFF | TGTGCCAGCAGTTCACCCGGGACAGTTAACACCGGGGAGCTGTTTTTT
TRBJ1-3 | . | . | TRBV15 | CATSRAGQPPSGNTIYF | TGTGCCACCAGCAGAGCAGGCCAACCACCCTCTGGAAACACCATATATTTT
TRBJ2-1 | . | . | TRBV7-3 | CASSFGGSGGGRYNEQFF | TGTGCCAGCAGCTTCGGGGGCTCAGGGGGAGGACGATACAATGAGCAGTTCTTC
TRBJ2-1 | . | TRBD2 | TRBV15 | CATSSLAGANDEQFF | TGTGCCACCAGCTCCCTAGCGGGAGCGAACGATGAGCAGTTCTTC
TRBJ2-7 | . | TRBD2 | TRBV4-1 | CASSQDPQRGVAGGPYEQYF | TGCGCCAGCAGCCAAGATCCACAAAGGGGGGTAGCGGGAGGCCCCTACGAGCAGTACTTC
TRBJ1-3 | . | . | TRBV9 | CASSVASGNTIYF | TGTGCCAGCAGCGTAGCTTCTGGAAACACCATATATTTT